This entry features one T cell receptor (beta chain) sequence. The specificity of this receptor is unknown. Base-call qualities are not available, and no considerably larger clone is one nucleotide away. The data derive from a study of a mutant IDH1 vaccine in newly diagnosed glioma (dated by TCRdb to the early 2020s). Describing the broader study: Vaccination was initiated 4-6 weeks after radiotherapy alone, or concurrently with temozolomide cycles in the chemotherapy-containing groups. The roughly 30 treated patients were around 60% male and around 40% female, with a mean age of about 38 years. Before enrollment, patients had received standard therapy of radiotherapy alone, temozolomide alone, or radiochemotherapy with temozolomide; most received the combination. The week-35 safety follow-up was designated visit V12, and the week-47 end of study was designated visit V13. Peripheral blood was drawn at six visits: V03 (baseline), V05, V07, V10, V12 and V13. For exploratory analyses, 25 to 30 treated patients had longitudinal TCRB deep sequencing done wherever samples were available. Here is what the overall study found, with its caveats: The authors noted that analyses of patient blood samples could not be reproduced because of sample limitations. Across multiple MHC alleles, vaccine-induced immune responses were seen in 85% to 95% of patients. Pseudoprogression seemed to be unrelated to changes in the top peripheral T cell clonotypes found by TCRB sequencing. Selection of PBMC samples for TCRB deep sequencing was based on availability.

The library was prepared using the immunoSEQ multiplex PCR assay. The hsTCRB Kit was used according to the manufacturer's protocol to amplify rearranged TCR beta chain sequences. TCRB libraries were sequenced on an Illumina MiSeq. From the authors' description of their analysis: The kit vendor's proprietary platform handled demultiplexing, trimming and gene mapping. TCRdb mirrors the immuneACCESS table, restricted to in-frame sequences. Some clones are absent from its copies; in checked studies, under half trace to an unresolved V gene, and the reason for the others is unknown. V and J calls and clone size come straight from that table; D and trimming were deduced from the DNA. For this sample there are 50,000 to 55,000 clones; 65% appear just once. 4.8% of the sample is held by the ten biggest clonotypes. Read against the paper, the sample's time point label means: week 47, end of study. Each vaccine dose was 300 ug of a 20-mer mutant IDH1 peptide in Montanide, given subcutaneously with topical imiquimod. Patients were given eight vaccinations, in weeks 1, 3, 5, 7, 11, 15, 19 and 23, which matched visits V03 through V10. All donors had newly diagnosed IDH1-mutant astrocytomas of WHO grade 3 or 4 that showed loss of nuclear ATRX. The samples were drawn from NOA16, a multicentre, single-arm, open-label phase I trial in Germany that tested a mutant IDH1 peptide vaccine in humans for the first time. Genomic DNA for TCRB sequencing was extracted from EDTA blood using the DNeasy Blood and Tissue Kit.

The TCR comes from a middle-aged man with glioma. Some clones in this sample may be carry-over from other donors' samples. The sequencing here drew on peripheral blood mononuclear cells (PBMCs), taken from a glioma patient whose treatment included an IDH1 peptide vaccine.

The CDR3 protein: CASSKEAGDYEQYF. The bases read TGTGCCAGCAGCAAGGAGGCAGGGGACTACGAGCAGTACTTC. This chain joins TRBV2 to TRBJ2-7; TRBD1 might be the D gene, on 6 matching bases. From the germline V gene, CDR1 is SNHLY and CDR2 is FYNNEI. Deletion took 6 bases off V and 3 bases off J, with a span of 15 bases between the germline ends. The CDR3 holds 14 amino acids from the cysteine to the phenylalanine. The kept DNA is CDR3 alone, 42 bases in frame from the first base.